Each of the 6 T cell receptor beta chains below was sequenced from the same sample in a study of blood T cell repertoires in COVID-19. TCRdb keeps only in-frame clones here, not all; method: immunoSEQ multiplex PCR. The sample yields hundreds of thousands of clones, roughly nine tenths seen once. The sequenced sample consisted of peripheral blood. All receptors come from a man between 60 and 75 years old who had recovered from COVID-19.

The CDR3 here is CASSTSRDSYSNQPQHF. The DNA of the CDR3 is TGTGCCAGTAGTACTAGCCGGGACAGCTATAGCAATCAGCCCCAGCATTTT. The J gene is TRBJ1-5, the V gene TRBV19; 7 nucleotides align to TRBD1. Trimming removed 4 bases from V and 0 bases from J; junction bases left unmatched: 9. The CDR3 spans 17 residues. Germline CDR1 is LNHDA and CDR2 is SQIVND (reference sequence).

This clone was recorded only once. The chain joins TRBV4-2 to TRBJ2-1, with D perhaps matching TRBD2 (6 bases). The CDR3 is 17 residues long. Deletions cut 0 bases from V and 3 bases from J, with 15 bases between. Germline V CDR1 and CDR2: LGHNA, YNFKEQ. CDR3 sequence (DNA): TGTGCCAGCAGCCAAGAAGGTGGGGGGTCTTACTACAATGAGCAGTTCTTC. Translating gives CASSQEGGGSYYNEQFF.

The chain has TRBV15 and TRBJ1-4; no clear D gene. Trimming left V 0 bases short and J 6 bases short, with 11 bases between. Germline values: CDR1 LNHNV, CDR2 YYDKDF (reference sequence). This CDR3 is built from 15 residues. This CDR3 is CATSRDGRSDEKLFF. CDR3 nucleotide sequence: TGTGCCACCAGCAGAGATGGGAGGTCAGATGAAAAACTGTTTTTT.

The chain links TRBV6-5 to TRBJ1-5; D unresolved. The CDR3 has 14 amino acids. The V end lost 10 bases, the J end lost 9 bases, and 22 bases lay between the germline ends. Germline V lookup: CDR1 MNHEY, CDR2 SVGAGI. The CDR3: CATEPFPGTAPQHF. CDR3 DNA: TGTGCCACCGAACCGTTCCCCGGTACTGCGCCCCAGCATTTT.

This clone was counted a single time. The chain is built from TRBV5-1 and TRBJ1-3, with TRBD1 matching 7 bases. Trimming cost V 0 bases and J 0 bases; bases outside gene matches: 0. The CDR3 sequence is 15 residues long. CDR1 and CDR2 from the germline V gene are SGHRS and YFSETQ. CDR3 DNA: TGCGCCAGCAGCTTGGACAGGGGCTCTGGAAACACCATATATTTT. Translating it yields CASSLDRGSGNTIYF.

The rearrangement uses TRBV2 and TRBJ1-2; 8 bases map to TRBD1. Germline CDR1 and CDR2: SNHLY and FYNNEI. The CDR3 consists of 12 residues. Losses at the gene ends were 6 bases for V and 5 bases for J; bases not matched to a gene: 2. The DNA for the CDR3 is TGTGCCAGCAGAGGACAGGGATATGGCTACACCTTC. As protein: CASRGQGYGYTF.